This T cell receptor beta chain was documented in a study of blood T cell repertoires in COVID-19. Across the whole study: Acute and convalescent COVID-19 specimens originated in the United States, Italy and Spain.

With 2 bases removed from V and 0 bases from J, the gap between germline ends came to 14 bases. This CDR3 has 17 residues. Germline CDR1 is SGHDN and CDR2 is FVKESK. As handled by the study authors: Reference gene primer amplification yielded estimated nucleated cell counts. The table came from immunoSEQ multiplex PCR; TCRdb's copy has only in-frame clones and leaves some out. The V and J calls and the clone size are those of that table, but D and trimming were determined from the DNA. This table holds under 200,000 clones, more than 85% found once. Sequenced: PBMCs or T cells enriched from blood (not recorded which). The sequence derives from a woman between 50 and 59 years old who had recovered from COVID-19. The J gene is TRBJ2-4, the V gene TRBV14, with a possible D match to TRBD2 (5 bases). The CDR3 DNA reads TGTGCCAGCAGCCAACTGGCCTCGGGGTTAGCCAAAAACATTCAGTACTTC. Its translation is CASSQLASGLAKNIQYF.